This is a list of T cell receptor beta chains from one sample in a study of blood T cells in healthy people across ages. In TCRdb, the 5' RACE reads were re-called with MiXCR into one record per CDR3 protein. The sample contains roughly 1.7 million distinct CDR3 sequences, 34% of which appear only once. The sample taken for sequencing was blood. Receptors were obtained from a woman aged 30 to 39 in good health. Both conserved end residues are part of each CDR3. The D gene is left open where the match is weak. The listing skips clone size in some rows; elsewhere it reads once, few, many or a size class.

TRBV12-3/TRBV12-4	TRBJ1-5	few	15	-	CASSLVGDQGSPQHF	TGTGCCAGCAGTTTAGTAGGGGACCAAGGTTCGCCCCAGCATTTT
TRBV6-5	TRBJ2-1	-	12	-	CASRKRGNEQFF	TGTGCCAGCCGAAAGAGGGGGAATGAGCAGTTCTTC
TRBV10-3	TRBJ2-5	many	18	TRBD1	CAISEVGEGQGGRGTQYF	TGTGCCATCAGTGAGGTGGGAGAAGGACAGGGAGGCAGAGGGACCCAGTACTTC
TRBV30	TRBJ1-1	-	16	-	CAWSVHRGVMNTEAFF	TGTGCCTGGAGTGTACATCGTGGGGTAATGAACACTGAAGCTTTCTTT
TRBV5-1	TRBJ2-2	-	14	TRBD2	CASMGGLNTGELFF	TGCGCCAGCATGGGAGGGTTGAACACCGGGGAGCTGTTTTTT
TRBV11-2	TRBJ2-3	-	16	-	CASSLDSSGVVDTQYF	TGTGCCAGCAGCTTAGACTCCTCGGGAGTTGTAGATACGCAGTATTTT
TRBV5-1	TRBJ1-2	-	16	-	CASSLLTPETNYGYTF	TGCGCCAGCAGCCTACTGACCCCGGAGACTAACTATGGCTACACCTTC
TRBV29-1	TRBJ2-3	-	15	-	CSVGGYRGPTDTQYF	TGCAGCGTTGGGGGTTATCGGGGCCCCACAGATACGCAGTATTTT
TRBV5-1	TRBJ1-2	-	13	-	CASSQAISRGYTF	TGCGCCAGCAGCCAAGCCATCTCACGGGGCTACACCTTC
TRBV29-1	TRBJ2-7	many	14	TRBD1	CSVERGQGRNEQYF	TGCAGCGTTGAACGGGGACAGGGGAGGAACGAGCAGTACTTC
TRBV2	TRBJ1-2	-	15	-	CASSEAAQKNYGYTF	TGTGCCAGCAGTGAAGCGGCACAGAAAAACTATGGCTACACCTTC